This T cell receptor beta chain stems from a study of sequential checkpoint blockade in melanoma. Study-wide background: Patients were randomized 1:1 to nivolumab-then-ipilimumab or ipilimumab-then-nivolumab first-line. Both treatment sequences were followed by maintenance nivolumab.

Per the germline V gene, CDR1 is SGHAT and CDR2 is FQDESV (reference sequence). With 5 bases clipped from V and 5 bases from J, the junction kept 2 bases outside the gene matches. CDR3 size: 14 residues. Treatment indicated: randomized to nivolumab then ipilimumab (arm A) or the reverse (arm B). Patients had received no earlier DNA-damaging chemotherapy. The protocol was immunoSEQ multiplex PCR, while the TCRdb copy is restricted to in-frame clones and leaves out a portion. The sample has 13,000 or so clones; approximately 63% are singletons. Regarding this clone: The sample carries other DNA sequences with the same CDR3.

The clonotype comes from a human donor with melanoma. The genes are TRBV11-1 and TRBJ1-6; the match to TRBD1 covers 8 bases. The sample here was CD8+ T cells sorted from blood (inferred from file names), taken from a patient given nivolumab and ipilimumab in sequence. CDR3 in DNA: TGTGCCAGCAGCAGGACAGGGAATAATTCACCCCTCCACTTT. Its translation: CASSRTGNNSPLHF.